This TCR beta chain derives from a study of siplizumab effects on memory and regulatory T cells. The germline CDR1 and CDR2 sequences are MNHNS and SASEGT. V shed 6 bases, J shed 6 bases, and the junction held 9 bases outside the gene matches. The CDR3 extends over 15 amino acids. The assay was immunoSEQ multiplex PCR, and TCRdb's table has in-frame clones only and misses some. The profile covers more than 90,000 clones, with about 90% appearing a single time and about 12% taken by the ten largest. Study-level points and caveats: Naive T cells, seemingly more diverse than memory cells, seemed major alloresponse contributors. Neither a naive nor a memory phenotype was assignable to roughly 75-96% of proliferating CD4+ or CD8+ clones. A mean of approximately 70% of mappable alloreactive CD4+ clones were Treg-derived with siplizumab, compared with 26.9% in controls.

For this clone: Its target is unknown.

The chain recombines TRBV6-1 with TRBJ2-3; 10 bases align to TRBD2. The clonotype was recovered from a human donor in good health. The sample taken for sequencing was non-Treg CD4+ T cells sorted from blood. CDR3: CASSPGASGSDTQYF. The CDR3 DNA sequence: TGTGCCAGCAGCCCAGGGGCTAGCGGGAGCGATACGCAGTATTTT.